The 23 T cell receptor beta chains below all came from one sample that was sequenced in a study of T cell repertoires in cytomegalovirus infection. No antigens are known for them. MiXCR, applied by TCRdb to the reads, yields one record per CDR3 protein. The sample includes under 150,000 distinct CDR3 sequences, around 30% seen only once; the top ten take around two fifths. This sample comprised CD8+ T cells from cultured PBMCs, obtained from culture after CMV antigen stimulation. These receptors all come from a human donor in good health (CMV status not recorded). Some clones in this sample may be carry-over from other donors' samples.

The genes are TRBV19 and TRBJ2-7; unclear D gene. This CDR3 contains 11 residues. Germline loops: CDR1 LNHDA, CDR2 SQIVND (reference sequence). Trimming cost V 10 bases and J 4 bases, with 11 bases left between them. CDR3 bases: TGTGCCACCTCGGCGGAGTACGAGCAGTACTTC. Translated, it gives CATSAEYEQYF.

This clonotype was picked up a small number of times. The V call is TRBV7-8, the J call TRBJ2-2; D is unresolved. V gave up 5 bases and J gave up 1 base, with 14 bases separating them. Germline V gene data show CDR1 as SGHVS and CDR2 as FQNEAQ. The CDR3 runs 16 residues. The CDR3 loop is CASSNYGLGNTGELFF. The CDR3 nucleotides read TGTGCCAGCAGCAACTACGGGTTAGGGAACACCGGGGAGCTGTTTTTT.

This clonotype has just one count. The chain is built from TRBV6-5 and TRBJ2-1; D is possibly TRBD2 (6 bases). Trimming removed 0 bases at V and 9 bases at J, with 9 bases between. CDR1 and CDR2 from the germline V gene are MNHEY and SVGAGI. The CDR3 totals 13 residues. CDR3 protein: CASSYSTGGEQFF. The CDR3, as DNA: TGTGCCAGCAGTTACTCGACCGGGGGTGAGCAGTTCTTC.

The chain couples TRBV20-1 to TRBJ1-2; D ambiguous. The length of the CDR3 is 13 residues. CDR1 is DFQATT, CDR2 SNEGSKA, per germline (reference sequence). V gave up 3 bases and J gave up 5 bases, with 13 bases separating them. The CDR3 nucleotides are TGCAGTGCTAGCGTGCCCACTGGATATGGCTACACCTTC. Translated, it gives CSASVPTGYGYTF.

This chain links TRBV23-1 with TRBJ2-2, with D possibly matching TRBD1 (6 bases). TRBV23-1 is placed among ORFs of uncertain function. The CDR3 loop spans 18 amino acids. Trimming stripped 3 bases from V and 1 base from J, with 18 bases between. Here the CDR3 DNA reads TGCGCCAGCAGTCACTCAATGACAGGAGCCTGGAACACCGGGGAGCTGTTTTTT. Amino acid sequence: CASSHSMTGAWNTGELFF.

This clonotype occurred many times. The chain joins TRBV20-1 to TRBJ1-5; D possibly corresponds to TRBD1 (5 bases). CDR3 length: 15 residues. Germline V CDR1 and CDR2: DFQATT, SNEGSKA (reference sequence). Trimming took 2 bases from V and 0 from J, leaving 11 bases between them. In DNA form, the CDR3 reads TGCAGTGCTAGACTCGCGGGGGGTAGCAATCAGCCCCAGCATTTT. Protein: CSARLAGGSNQPQHF.

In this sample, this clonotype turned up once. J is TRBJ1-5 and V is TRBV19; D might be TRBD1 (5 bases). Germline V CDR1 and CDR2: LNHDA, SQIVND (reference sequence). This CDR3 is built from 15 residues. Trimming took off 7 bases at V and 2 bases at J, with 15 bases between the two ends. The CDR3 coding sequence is TGTGCCAGTACCTTAAGGGGCGAACGCAATCAGCCCCAGCATTTT. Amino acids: CASTLRGERNQPQHF.

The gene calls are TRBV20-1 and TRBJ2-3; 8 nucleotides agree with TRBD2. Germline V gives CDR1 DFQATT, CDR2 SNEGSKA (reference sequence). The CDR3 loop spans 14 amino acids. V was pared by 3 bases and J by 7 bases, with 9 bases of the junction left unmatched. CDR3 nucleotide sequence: TGCAGTGCTAGGGACACGGGAGGGGGGAATACGCAGTATTTT. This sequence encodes CSARDTGGGNTQYF.

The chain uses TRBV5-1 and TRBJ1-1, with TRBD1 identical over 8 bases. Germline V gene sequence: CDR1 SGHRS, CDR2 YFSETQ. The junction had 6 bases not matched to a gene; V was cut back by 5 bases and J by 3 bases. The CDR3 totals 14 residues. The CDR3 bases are TGCGCCAGCAGAGCAGGGGGCGGCTACACTGAAGCTTTCTTT. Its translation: CASRAGGGYTEAFF.

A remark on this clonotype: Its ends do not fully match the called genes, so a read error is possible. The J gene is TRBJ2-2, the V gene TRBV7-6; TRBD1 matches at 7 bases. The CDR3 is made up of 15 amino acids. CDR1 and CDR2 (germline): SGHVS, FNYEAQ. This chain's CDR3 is CASSWGTDNTGELFF. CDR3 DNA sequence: TGTGCTAGCAGCTGGGGGACAGACAACACCGGGGAGCTGTTTTTT.

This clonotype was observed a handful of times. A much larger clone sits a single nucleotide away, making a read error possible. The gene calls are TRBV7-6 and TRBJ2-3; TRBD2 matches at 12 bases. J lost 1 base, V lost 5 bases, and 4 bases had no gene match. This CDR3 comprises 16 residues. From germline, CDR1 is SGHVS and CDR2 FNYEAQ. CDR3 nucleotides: TGTGCCAGCAGCACCCGACTAGCGGGGGGCACAGATACGCAGTATTTT. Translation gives CASSTRLAGGTDTQYF.

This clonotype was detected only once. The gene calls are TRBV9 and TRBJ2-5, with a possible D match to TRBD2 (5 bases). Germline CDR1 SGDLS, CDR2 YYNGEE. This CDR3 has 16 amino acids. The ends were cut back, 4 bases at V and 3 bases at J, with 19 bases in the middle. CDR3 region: CASSPQTTGSKETQYF. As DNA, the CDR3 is TGTGCCAGCAGCCCCCAGACGACGGGGAGCAAAGAGACCCAGTACTTC.

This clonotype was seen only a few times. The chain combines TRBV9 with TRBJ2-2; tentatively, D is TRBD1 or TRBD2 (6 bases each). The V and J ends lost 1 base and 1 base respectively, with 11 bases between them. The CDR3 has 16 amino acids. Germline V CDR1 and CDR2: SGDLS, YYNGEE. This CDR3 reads CASSVTGGKNTGELFF. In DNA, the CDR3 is TGTGCCAGCAGCGTAACCGGGGGCAAGAACACCGGGGAGCTGTTTTTT.

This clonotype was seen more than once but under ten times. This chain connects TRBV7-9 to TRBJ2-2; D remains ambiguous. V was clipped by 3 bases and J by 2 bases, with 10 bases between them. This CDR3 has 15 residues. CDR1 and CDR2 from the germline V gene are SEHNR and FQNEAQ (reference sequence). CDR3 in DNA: TGTGCCAGCAGCTTGATTGTGGCTAACACCGGGGAGCTGTTTTTT. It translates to CASSLIVANTGELFF.

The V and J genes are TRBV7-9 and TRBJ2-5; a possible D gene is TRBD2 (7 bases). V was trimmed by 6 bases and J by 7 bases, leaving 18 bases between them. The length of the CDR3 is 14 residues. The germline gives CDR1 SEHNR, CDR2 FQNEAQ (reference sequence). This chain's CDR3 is CASRGRGASGTQYF. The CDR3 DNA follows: TGTGCCAGCAGAGGTCGGGGGGCGTCAGGGACCCAGTACTTC.

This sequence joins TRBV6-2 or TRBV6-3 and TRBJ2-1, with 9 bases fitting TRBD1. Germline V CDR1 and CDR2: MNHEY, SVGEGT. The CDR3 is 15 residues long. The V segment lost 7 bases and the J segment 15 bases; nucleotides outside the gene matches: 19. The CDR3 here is CASKDEITGGAHLFF. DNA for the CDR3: TGTGCCAGCAAAGACGAAATCACAGGGGGCGCGCATTTGTTCTTC.

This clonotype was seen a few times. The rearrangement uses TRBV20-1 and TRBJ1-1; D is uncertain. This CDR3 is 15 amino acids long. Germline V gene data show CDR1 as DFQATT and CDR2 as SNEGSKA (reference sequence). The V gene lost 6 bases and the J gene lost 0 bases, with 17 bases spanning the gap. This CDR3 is CSASRDFGLNTEAFF. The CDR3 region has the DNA TGCAGTGCCAGCCGAGACTTTGGGTTGAACACTGAAGCTTTCTTT.

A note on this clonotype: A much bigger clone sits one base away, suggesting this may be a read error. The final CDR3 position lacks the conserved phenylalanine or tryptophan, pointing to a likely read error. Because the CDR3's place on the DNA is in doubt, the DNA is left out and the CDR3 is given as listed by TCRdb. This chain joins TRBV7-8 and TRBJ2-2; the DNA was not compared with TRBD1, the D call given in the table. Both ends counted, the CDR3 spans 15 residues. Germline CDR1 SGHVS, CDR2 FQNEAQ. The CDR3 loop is CVSSLLEIRQSSLKL.

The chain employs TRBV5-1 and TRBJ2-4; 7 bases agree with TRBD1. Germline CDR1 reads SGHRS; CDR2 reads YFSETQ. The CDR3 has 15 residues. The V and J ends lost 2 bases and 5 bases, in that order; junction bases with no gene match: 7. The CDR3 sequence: CASSFRTGPENIQYF. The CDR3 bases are TGCGCCAGCAGCTTCAGGACAGGACCCGAAAACATTCAGTACTTC.

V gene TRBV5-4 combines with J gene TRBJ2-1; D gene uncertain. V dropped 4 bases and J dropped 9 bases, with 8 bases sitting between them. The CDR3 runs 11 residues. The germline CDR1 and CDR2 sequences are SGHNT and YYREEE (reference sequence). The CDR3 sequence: CASSTGGEQFF. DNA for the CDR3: TGTGCCAGCAGCACCGGCGGTGAGCAGTTCTTC.

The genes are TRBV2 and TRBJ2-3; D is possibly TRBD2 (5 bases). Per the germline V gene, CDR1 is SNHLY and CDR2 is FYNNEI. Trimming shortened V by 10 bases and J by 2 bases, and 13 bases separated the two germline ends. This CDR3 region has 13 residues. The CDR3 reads CAIMEVITDTQYF. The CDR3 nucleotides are TGTGCCATCATGGAGGTCATCACAGATACGCAGTATTTT.

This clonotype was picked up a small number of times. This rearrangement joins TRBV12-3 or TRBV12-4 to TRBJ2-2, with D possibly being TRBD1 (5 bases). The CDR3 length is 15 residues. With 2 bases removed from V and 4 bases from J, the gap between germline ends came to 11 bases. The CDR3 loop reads CASSLRGSGTGELFF. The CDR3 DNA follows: TGTGCCAGCAGTTTAAGGGGTTCGGGCACCGGGGAGCTGTTTTTT.

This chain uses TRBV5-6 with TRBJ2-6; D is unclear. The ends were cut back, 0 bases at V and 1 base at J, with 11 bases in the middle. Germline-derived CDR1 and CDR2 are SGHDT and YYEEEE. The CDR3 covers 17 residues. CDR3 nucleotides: TGTGCCAGCAGCTTGGGTGCTCAGGTGTCTGGGGCCAACGTCCTGACTTTC. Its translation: CASSLGAQVSGANVLTF.